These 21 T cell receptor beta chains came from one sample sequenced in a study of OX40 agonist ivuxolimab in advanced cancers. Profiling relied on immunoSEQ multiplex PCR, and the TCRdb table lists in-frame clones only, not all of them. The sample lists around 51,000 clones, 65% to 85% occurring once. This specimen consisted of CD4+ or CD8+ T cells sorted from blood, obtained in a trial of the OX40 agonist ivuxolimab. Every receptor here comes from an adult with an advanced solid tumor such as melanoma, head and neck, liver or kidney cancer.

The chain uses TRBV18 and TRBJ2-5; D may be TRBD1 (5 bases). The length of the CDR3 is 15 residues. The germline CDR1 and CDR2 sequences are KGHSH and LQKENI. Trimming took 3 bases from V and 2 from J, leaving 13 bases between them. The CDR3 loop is CASSPPQDLQETQYF. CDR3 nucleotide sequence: TGTGCCAGCTCACCTCCACAGGACCTTCAAGAGACCCAGTACTTC.

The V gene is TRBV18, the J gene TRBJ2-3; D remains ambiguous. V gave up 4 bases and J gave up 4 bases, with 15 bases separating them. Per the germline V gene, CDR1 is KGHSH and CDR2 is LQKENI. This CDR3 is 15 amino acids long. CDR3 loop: CASSRTTGPSDTQYF. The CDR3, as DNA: TGTGCCAGCTCACGGACGACTGGGCCCTCAGATACGCAGTATTTT.

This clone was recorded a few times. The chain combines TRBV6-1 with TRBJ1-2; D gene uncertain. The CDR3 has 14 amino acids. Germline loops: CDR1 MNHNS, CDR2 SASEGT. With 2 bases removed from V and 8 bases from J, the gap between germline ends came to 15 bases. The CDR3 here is CASSERRDSSGYTF. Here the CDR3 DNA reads TGTGCCAGCAGTGAAAGGAGAGATTCATCAGGCTACACCTTC.

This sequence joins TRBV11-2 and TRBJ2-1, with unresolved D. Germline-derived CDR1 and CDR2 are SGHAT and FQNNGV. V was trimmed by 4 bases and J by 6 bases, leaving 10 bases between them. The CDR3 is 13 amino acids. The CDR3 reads CASSSLRVNEQFF. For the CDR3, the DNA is TGTGCCAGCAGCTCCTTAAGGGTCAATGAGCAGTTCTTC.

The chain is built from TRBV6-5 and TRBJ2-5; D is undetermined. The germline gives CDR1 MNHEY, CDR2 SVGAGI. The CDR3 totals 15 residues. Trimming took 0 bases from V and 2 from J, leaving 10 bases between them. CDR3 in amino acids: CASSYSRTAQETQYF. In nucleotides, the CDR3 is TGTGCCAGCAGTTACTCCAGAACGGCTCAAGAGACCCAGTACTTC.

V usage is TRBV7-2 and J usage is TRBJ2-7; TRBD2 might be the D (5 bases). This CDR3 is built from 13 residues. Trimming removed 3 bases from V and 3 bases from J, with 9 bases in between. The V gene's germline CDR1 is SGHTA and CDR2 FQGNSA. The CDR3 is CASSFSGYYEQYF. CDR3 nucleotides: TGTGCCAGCAGCTTCAGCGGTTACTACGAGCAGTACTTC.

Here the CDR3 DNA reads TGTGCCAGCAGCTTAGATAATCAGGGACTATGGGGCTACACCTTC. Its protein product is CASSLDNQGLWGYTF. The chain recombines TRBV11-2 with TRBJ1-2; the D gene is possibly TRBD1 (5 bases). Germline V gene sequence: CDR1 SGHAT, CDR2 FQNNGV. The CDR3 has 15 residues. With 0 bases removed from V and 8 bases from J, the gap between germline ends came to 16 bases.

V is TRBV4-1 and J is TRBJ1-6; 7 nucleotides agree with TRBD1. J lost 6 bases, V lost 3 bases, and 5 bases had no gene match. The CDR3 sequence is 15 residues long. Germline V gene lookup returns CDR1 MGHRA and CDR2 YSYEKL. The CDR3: CASSQTGRSNSPLHF. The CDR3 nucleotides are TGCGCCAGCAGCCAGACAGGGCGTAGTAATTCACCCCTCCACTTT.

CDR3 bases: TGCAGTCCCTCTCGGTGGGATGAGCAGTTCTTC. Its translation is CSPSRWDEQFF. The chain uses TRBV20-1 and TRBJ2-1; D remains ambiguous. V shed 8 bases and J shed 8 bases, with 13 bases lying between them. The CDR3 runs to 11 residues. Germline V gene lookup returns CDR1 DFQATT and CDR2 SNEGSKA (reference sequence).

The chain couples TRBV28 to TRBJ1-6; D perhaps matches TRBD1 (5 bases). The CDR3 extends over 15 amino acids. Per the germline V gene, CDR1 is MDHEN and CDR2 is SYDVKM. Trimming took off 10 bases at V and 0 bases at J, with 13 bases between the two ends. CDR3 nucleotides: TGTGCCACCAAGTCGGGGGGCTCCTATAATTCACCCCTCCACTTT. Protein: CATKSGGSYNSPLHF.

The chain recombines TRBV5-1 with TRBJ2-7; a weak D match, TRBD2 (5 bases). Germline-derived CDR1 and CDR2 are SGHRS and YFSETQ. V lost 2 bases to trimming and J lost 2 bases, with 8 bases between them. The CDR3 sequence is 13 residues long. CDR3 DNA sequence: TGCGCCAGCAGCTTCTTGGGAGCCTACGAGCAGTACTTC. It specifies CASSFLGAYEQYF.

The CDR3 coding sequence is TGCGCCAGCAGCTGGACTACTAGCGGGGCCTACAATGAGCAGTTCTTC. Encoded protein: CASSWTTSGAYNEQFF. The chain is built from TRBV5-1 and TRBJ2-1; 10 bases are a match to TRBD2. The CDR3 length is 16 residues. With V trimmed by 3 bases and J by 2 bases, 5 bases remained unmatched. Germline CDR1 is SGHRS and CDR2 is YFSETQ. Full variable domain (remainder filled in from reference TRBV5-1 and TRBJ2-1): KAGVTQTPRYLIKTRGQQVTLSCSPISGHRSVSWYQQTPGQGLQFLFEYFSETQRNKGNFPGRFSGRQFSNSRSEMNVSTLELGDSALYLCASSWTTSGAYNEQFFGPGTRLTVL.

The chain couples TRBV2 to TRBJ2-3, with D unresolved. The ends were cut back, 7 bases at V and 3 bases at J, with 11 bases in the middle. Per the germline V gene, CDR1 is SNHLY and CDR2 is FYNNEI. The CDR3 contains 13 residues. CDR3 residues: CASTKGRTDTQYF. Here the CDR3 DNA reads TGTGCCAGCACAAAGGGTAGGACAGATACGCAGTATTTT.

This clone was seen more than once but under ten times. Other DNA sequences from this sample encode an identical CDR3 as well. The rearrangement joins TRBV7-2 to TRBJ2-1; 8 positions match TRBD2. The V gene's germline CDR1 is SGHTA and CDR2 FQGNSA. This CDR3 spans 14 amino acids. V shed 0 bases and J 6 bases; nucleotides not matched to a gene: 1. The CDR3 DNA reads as TGTGCCAGCAGCTTAGCTAGCGGGATCAATGAGCAGTTCTTC. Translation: CASSLASGINEQFF.

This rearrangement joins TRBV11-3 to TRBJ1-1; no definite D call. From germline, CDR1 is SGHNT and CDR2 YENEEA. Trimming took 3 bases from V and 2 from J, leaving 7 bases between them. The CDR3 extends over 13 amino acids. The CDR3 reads CASSFTYNTEAFF. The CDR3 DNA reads TGTGCCAGCAGCTTCACTTACAACACTGAAGCTTTCTTT.

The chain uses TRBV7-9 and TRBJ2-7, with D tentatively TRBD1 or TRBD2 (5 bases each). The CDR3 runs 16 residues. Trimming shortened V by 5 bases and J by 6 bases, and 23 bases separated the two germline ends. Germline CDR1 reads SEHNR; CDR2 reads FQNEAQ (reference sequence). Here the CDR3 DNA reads TGTGCCAGCAGCAGAGGGGACCGGCGCCTGCATGGCGAGCAGTACTTC. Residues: CASSRGDRRLHGEQYF.

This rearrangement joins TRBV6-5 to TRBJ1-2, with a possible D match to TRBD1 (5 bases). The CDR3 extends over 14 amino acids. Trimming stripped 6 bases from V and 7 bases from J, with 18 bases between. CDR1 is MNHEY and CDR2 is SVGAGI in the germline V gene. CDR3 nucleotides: TGTGCCAGCAGCAAGTGGGGGACCGACTTTGGCTACACCTTC. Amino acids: CASSKWGTDFGYTF.

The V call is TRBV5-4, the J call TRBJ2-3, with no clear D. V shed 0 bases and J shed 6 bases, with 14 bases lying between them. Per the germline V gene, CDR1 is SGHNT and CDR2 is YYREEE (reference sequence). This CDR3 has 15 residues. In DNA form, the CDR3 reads TGTGCCAGCAGCTTGGACTATCTCCTGCGGGATACGCAGTATTTT. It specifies CASSLDYLLRDTQYF.

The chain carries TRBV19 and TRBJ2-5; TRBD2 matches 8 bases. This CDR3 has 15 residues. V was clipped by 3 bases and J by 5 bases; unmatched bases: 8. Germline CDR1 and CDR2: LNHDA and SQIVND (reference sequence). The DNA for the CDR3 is TGTGCCAGTAGTATCCTGACGGGAGGGCCTGAGACCCAGTACTTC. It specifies CASSILTGGPETQYF.

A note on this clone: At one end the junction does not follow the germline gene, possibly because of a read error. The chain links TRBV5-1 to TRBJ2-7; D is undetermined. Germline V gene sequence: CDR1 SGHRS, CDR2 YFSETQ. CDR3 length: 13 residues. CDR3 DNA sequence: TGTGCCAGCAGCTCCGCGGTTCCCTACGAGCAGTACTTC. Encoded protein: CASSSAVPYEQYF.

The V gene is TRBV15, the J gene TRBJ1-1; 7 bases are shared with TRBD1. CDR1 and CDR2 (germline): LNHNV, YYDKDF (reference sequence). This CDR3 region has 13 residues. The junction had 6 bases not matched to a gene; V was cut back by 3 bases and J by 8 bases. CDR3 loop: CATSRETGREAFF. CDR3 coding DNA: TGTGCCACCAGCAGGGAGACAGGGCGCGAAGCTTTCTTT.